The present entry profiles one T cell receptor (beta chain) with its context. This specimen belongs to a study of cytotoxic CD8 clonotypes in ibrutinib-treated CLL. Only in-frame clones appear in the TCRdb table, and some are missing; sequencing was by immunoSEQ multiplex PCR. The table has over 200,000 clones, roughly 79% seen once. The germline V and J ends were trimmed by 0 bases and 1 base, with 12 bases remaining between them. Germline values: CDR1 SGHNT, CDR2 YENEEA. CDR3 length: 16 amino acids. This material consisted of PBMCs, taken after 12 months of ibrutinib treatment. The receptor comes from a human donor with chronic lymphocytic leukemia. This chain joins TRBV11-3 and TRBJ1-1; D is undetermined. Here the CDR3 reads CASSLDGREGNTEAFF. CDR3 DNA sequence: TGTGCCAGCAGCTTAGATGGTAGGGAGGGGAACACTGAAGCTTTCTTT. Combining the CDR3 with reference TRBV11-3 and TRBJ1-1 gives the whole variable domain EAGVVQSPRYKIIEKKQPVAFWCNPISGHNTLYWYLQNLGQGPELLIRYENEEAVDDSQLPKDRFSAERLKGVDSTLKIQPAELGDSAVYLCASSLDGREGNTEAFFGQGTRLTVV.